Listed here are 5 T cell receptor beta chains from one sample, sequenced in a study of T cells expressing NK-cell markers (dated by TCRdb to the early 2020s). Library prep was done by 5' RACE. The instrument was an Illumina HiSeq 2000. TCRdb reprocessed the reads, and each CDR3 protein sequence is entered once, without DNA. The sample table gives 120,000 to 150,000 distinct CDR3 sequences. The top ten clones comprise about 12% of the sample. The sequenced material came from blood T cells: a sorted CD56 or NKG2C T cell subset, CD4+ or CD8+ T cells, or bulk PBMC T cells (not recorded which). All receptors derive from a young man in good health. Donor details come from another sample of the same person, matched by shared clones.

The rearrangement uses TRBV4-3 and TRBJ1-2; TCRdb selects TRBD1, and the lack of DNA leaves this call unchecked. Per germline, CDR1 LGHNA and CDR2 YSLEER. The CDR3 is made up of 17 amino acids. The CDR3 loop is CASSQAGGDRVNYGYTF.

The chain recombines TRBV27 with TRBJ2-1. Germline V lookup: CDR1 MNHEY, CDR2 SMNVEV (reference sequence). The CDR3 runs 15 residues. This CDR3 reads CASSLSPMVYNEQFF.

The chain is built from TRBV28 and TRBJ2-2; TCRdb proposes TRBD1, but this gene call is untestable without DNA. Germline lookup yields CDR1 MDHEN and CDR2 SYDVKM. The CDR3 contains 16 residues. The CDR3 here is CASSPLAGAYTGELFF.

This rearrangement joins TRBV29-1 to TRBJ2-2; the TRBD1 assignment by TCRdb is unverifiable without DNA. The germline gives CDR1 SQVTM, CDR2 ANQGSEA. The CDR3 runs 14 residues. The CDR3 loop is CSVPRTGLAGELFF.

The chain employs TRBV24-1 and TRBJ2-1; TCRdb names TRBD2, which stays unverified in the absence of DNA. Germline CDR1 and CDR2: KGHDR and SFDVKD. This CDR3 comprises 16 residues. The CDR3 spells CATSDFSSGRINEQFF.